A selection of T cell receptor beta chains follows, all from one sample in a study of blood T cell repertoires in COVID-19. Profiling relied on immunoSEQ multiplex PCR, and the TCRdb table lists in-frame clones only, not all of them. The sample lists 340,000 or so clones; approximately 82% were seen once. Sequencing used peripheral blood. These TCRs come from a man aged 25-45 years with active or convalescent COVID-19. Both conserved end residues are part of each CDR3. The order of the fields is clone size, V gene, J gene, CDR3 length, D gene, CDR3 DNA, CDR3 protein. A D gene is named only where the DNA matches it firmly. Rows may omit the clone size; those that give it use once, few, many or a size class.

>.|TRBV28|TRBJ1-3|13|TRBD1
TGTGCCAGCAGAGAACAGGGGGCAGACACCATATATTTT
CASREQGADTIYF
>.|TRBV28|TRBJ1-2|16|.
TGTGCCAGCAGTTCACCGACCTTGACAGCCATAGATGGCTACACCTTC
CASSSPTLTAIDGYTF
>once|TRBV27|TRBJ1-3|15|.
TGTGCCAGCAGAACCGGGGGGGGCTCAGGAAACACCATATATTTT
CASRTGGGSGNTIYF
>once|TRBV21-1|TRBJ1-6|17|.
TGTGCCAGCAGCAAAGTGACAGCTCATTACCCTAATTCACCCCTCCACTTT
CASSKVTAHYPNSPLHF
>.|TRBV4-1|TRBJ2-1|15|TRBD2
TGCGCCAGCAGCCGACTAGCGGGAGTGAACAATGAGCAGTTCTTC
CASSRLAGVNNEQFF
>few|TRBV9|TRBJ1-2|15|.
TGTGCCAGCAGCCTCCTTGACACAATAAACTATGGCTACACCTTC
CASSLLDTINYGYTF
>.|TRBV21-1|TRBJ2-1|15|.
TGTGCCAGCAGCAATCGCGACAGGGTTCCGAATGAGCAGTTCTTC
CASSNRDRVPNEQFF
>.|TRBV5-4|TRBJ2-7|14|TRBD1
TGTGCCAGCAGCCCTGACAGGGGTCGTCTCGAGCAGTACTTC
CASSPDRGRLEQYF
>.|TRBV7-8|TRBJ1-2|13|TRBD1
TGTGCCAGCAGCTTACGGACAGGGGGAGCCGACACCTTC
CASSLRTGGADTF
>.|TRBV6-2/TRBV6-3|TRBJ1-5|15|TRBD1
TGTGCCAGCAGCCTAGGACAGGGGACCAATCAGCCCCAGCATTTT
CASSLGQGTNQPQHF
>.|TRBV19|TRBJ1-2|14|TRBD1
TGTGCCAGTAACTTAATGCCGGGACAGGGAGGCTACACCTTC
CASNLMPGQGGYTF
>.|TRBV4-3|TRBJ1-1|14|TRBD1
TGCGCCAGCAGCCAAAGACAGGGTGCCACTGAAGCTTTCTTT
CASSQRQGATEAFF
>.|TRBV4-3|TRBJ2-7|13|TRBD1
TGCGCCAGCAGCCACACAGGGGCTGGGGAGCAGTACTTC
CASSHTGAGEQYF
>.|TRBV4-1|TRBJ2-7|17|TRBD2
TGCGCCAGCAGCCCAAGGGGACTAGCGGGAGGGCCCTACGAGCAGTACTTC
CASSPRGLAGGPYEQYF
>.|TRBV6-4|TRBJ1-5|14|TRBD1
TGTGCCGGTGGTCGAGGGGGCGGGAATCAGCCCCAGCATTTT
CAGGRGGGNQPQHF
>few|TRBV11-3|TRBJ2-7|17|.
TGTGCCAGCAGCTTCCTACTTCTCCTCCTCGCGCTAAACGAGCAGTACTTC
CASSFLLLLLALNEQYF
>.|TRBV19|TRBJ1-4|15|.
TGTGCCAGTAGTGAAACACCTCGAAATAATGAAAAACTGTTTTTT
CASSETPRNNEKLFF
>.|TRBV6-5|TRBJ2-7|12|.
TGTGCCAGCAGCGGGGGGCCCTACGAGCAGTACTTC
CASSGGPYEQYF
>once|TRBV6-5|TRBJ2-1|14|TRBD2
TGTGCCAGCAGACCGGGACTAGCGAACGATGAGCAGTTCTTC
CASRPGLANDEQFF
>.|TRBV27|TRBJ2-5|17|TRBD2
TGTGCCAGCAGTCCGCGAGTCCTAGCGGGAGGGCGCGAGACCCAGTACTTC
CASSPRVLAGGRETQYF
>.|TRBV19|TRBJ2-5|15|.
TGTGCCAGTACCGAATCAACGGACAGCCAAGAGACCCAGTACTTC
CASTESTDSQETQYF
>.|TRBV30|TRBJ2-2|17|.
TGTGCCTGGAGCGGTTTGGGGCTGCTGGTGTACACCGGGGAGCTGTTTTTT
CAWSGLGLLVYTGELFF
>.|TRBV6-2/TRBV6-3|TRBJ2-5|17|TRBD2
TGTGCCAGCAGTTCATCTAGCGGCCGGGGTATGGGAGAGACCCAGTACTTC
CASSSSSGRGMGETQYF
>.|TRBV7-2|TRBJ2-1|16|TRBD2
TGTGCCAGCAGCACCCGACTAGCGGGAGCCTACAATGAGCAGTTCTTC
CASSTRLAGAYNEQFF
>few|TRBV19|TRBJ1-2|14|.
TGTGCCAGTAGCTTGCGCGGGGAGGGCTCTGGCTACACCTTC
CASSLRGEGSGYTF
>.|TRBV2|TRBJ2-5|11|.
TGTGCCAGCAGCCATGAAGAGACCCAGTACTTC
CASSHEETQYF
>.|TRBV2|TRBJ2-2|14|TRBD2
TGTGCCAGCCGGGGACTAGCGGGAGTGGGGGAGCTGTTTTTT
CASRGLAGVGELFF
>.|TRBV29-1|TRBJ2-5|14|.
TGCAGCGTTGAAGCTCTGGGTGAGAGGGAGACCCAGTACTTC
CSVEALGERETQYF
>few|TRBV7-8|TRBJ2-7|15|TRBD2
TGTGCCAGCAGCCCCGACGGGGGGAACTACTACGAGCAGTACTTC
CASSPDGGNYYEQYF
>.|TRBV3-1/TRBV3-2|TRBJ1-4|16|.
TGTGCCAGCAGCCAACACCCCGGGGGTACTAATGAAAAACTGTTTTTT
CASSQHPGGTNEKLFF
>.|TRBV9|TRBJ1-4|15|.
TGTGCCAGCAGCCCCCCAGGGGCAACTAATGAAAAACTGTTTTTT
CASSPPGATNEKLFF
>.|TRBV2|TRBJ1-2|14|.
TGTGCCAGCATTTCGACACGCGCCATCTATGGCTACACTTTC
CASISTRAIYGYTF
>.|TRBV11-3|TRBJ1-2|14|TRBD1
TGTGCCAGCAGCTCGGACAGGGAAGTAGTGGGCTACACCTTC
CASSSDREVVGYTF
>.|TRBV28|TRBJ1-5|17|.
TGTGCCAGCAGTTTATTAGAGGGAGTTGATAGCAATCAGCCCCAGCATTTT
CASSLLEGVDSNQPQHF
>.|TRBV19|TRBJ2-3|15|TRBD2
TGTGCCAGTACCCCACTAGCGGGGGGAGTGGATACGCAGTATTTT
CASTPLAGGVDTQYF
>once|TRBV29-1|TRBJ1-2|13|TRBD1
TGCAGCGTTGCGGGACAGGCTAACTATGGCTACACCTTC
CSVAGQANYGYTF
>.|TRBV5-5|TRBJ1-4|14|TRBD1
TGTGCCAGCAGCCTGGGGGACAGCCGCGAAAAACTGTTTTTT
CASSLGDSREKLFF
>.|TRBV5-1|TRBJ1-2|13|.
TGCGCCAGCAGCTACCAAGGGGGGGATGGCTACACCTTC
CASSYQGGDGYTF
>.|TRBV23-1|TRBJ2-5|20|TRBD1
TGCGCCACCAAAGGAGGGACCCACCGGGGGACAGGGCCATCACAAGAGACCCAGTACTTC
CATKGGTHRGTGPSQETQYF
>once|TRBV4-1|TRBJ2-3|16|.
TGCGCCAGCAGCCAGCGGGACCGGGGGATTTCGGATACGCAGTATTTT
CASSQRDRGISDTQYF
>.|TRBV19|TRBJ2-1|15|TRBD1
TGTGCCAGTAGTATAGCGGGACAGCCTGTATATGAGCAGTTCTTC
CASSIAGQPVYEQFF
>once|TRBV25-1|TRBJ1-2|10|.
TGTGCCAGCTGGCAGGATGGCTACACCTTC
CASWQDGYTF
>.|TRBV6-5|TRBJ2-7|13|.
TGTGCCAGCAGCCCAAACCGGGGATACGAGCAGTACTTC
CASSPNRGYEQYF
>.|TRBV6-6|TRBJ2-1|22|TRBD2
TGTGCCAGCAGTCCCGGGGGGGCCCTTACTAGCGGGAGGGGTCACGACTTCAATGAGCAGTTCTTC
CASSPGGALTSGRGHDFNEQFF
>.|TRBV7-2|TRBJ2-7|15|TRBD2
TGTGCCAGCAGCATTTCGGCGGGAGGGCTCTACGAGCAGTACTTC
CASSISAGGLYEQYF
>.|TRBV12-2|TRBJ2-1|16|.
TGTGCAAGTCGCTTAGTATCCAGCGGGAGGCACAATGAGCAGTTCTTC
CASRLVSSGRHNEQFF
>once|TRBV7-6|TRBJ2-1|15|.
TGTGCCAGCAGTTTGACTCCTGACAGAAACAATGAGCAGTTCTTC
CASSLTPDRNNEQFF
>.|TRBV5-6|TRBJ2-1|16|.
TGTGCCAGCAGCTTGATCGGCGGACAAGCCTACAATGAGCAGTTCTTC
CASSLIGGQAYNEQFF
>.|TRBV3-1/TRBV3-2|TRBJ1-5|17|.
TGTGCCAGCCAGAATGCTAGGACAGAATCTAGCAATCAGCCCCAGCATTTT
CASQNARTESSNQPQHF
>.|TRBV3-1/TRBV3-2|TRBJ1-5|13|.
TGTGCCAGCACGGGGGGGCCTGGTCAGCCCCAGCATTTT
CASTGGPGQPQHF
>.|TRBV2|TRBJ2-1|16|TRBD2
TGTGCCAGCACTTATAGCGGGAGGGCCTTGACAAATGAGCAGTTCTTC
CASTYSGRALTNEQFF
>.|TRBV27|TRBJ2-3|18|TRBD2
TGTGCCAGCAGCCTGTTATCGGGGACTAGCGATCTCACAGATACGCAGTATTTT
CASSLLSGTSDLTDTQYF
>.|TRBV19|TRBJ1-2|15|.
TGTGCCAGTAGTATAGATCTCCGGAGGGACTATGGCTACACCTTC
CASSIDLRRDYGYTF